The 8 T cell receptor beta chains in this list originate from one sample, sequenced in a study of T cell clonality in common variable immunodeficiency (dated by TCRdb to the mid-2010s). The library was generated by the immunoSEQ multiplex PCR assay. The table was pulled from immuneACCESS by TCRdb, which kept in-frame rearrangements only. Such tables lose some clones; where checked, under half of the loss comes from unresolved V genes, and the rest has no known cause. Listed for this sample are some 40,000 clones, none observed only a single time. Of the sample, 0.68% is held by the ten largest clones. The sample taken for sequencing was peripheral blood mononuclear cells. Source of these receptors: a person aged 18 to 75 in good health.

At least ten counts were recorded for this clone. Read sequence stops 3 residues before the CDR3 end, and the germline J gene provides the missing end. V is TRBV2 and J is TRBJ1-1, with D possibly being TRBD1 (5 bases). This CDR3 region has 14 residues. The germline V gene has CDR1 SNHLY and CDR2 FYNNEI. Trimming cost V 3 bases and J 2 bases, with 10 bases left between them. The CDR3 spells CASSDRGSNTEAFF. The sequenced CDR3 bases are TGTGCCAGCAGTGATCGGGGGTCCAACACTGAA. The full variable domain, with the rest looked up from reference TRBV2 and TRBJ1-1, is EPEVTQTPSHQVTQMGQEVILRCVPISNHLYFYWYRQILGQKVEFLVSFYNNEISEKSEIFDDQFSVERPDGSNFTLKIRSTKLEDSAMYFCASSDRGSNTEAFFGQGTRLTVV.

This clone was seen many times. The read falls 3 residues short of the CDR3 end, and the missing part is taken from the germline J gene. The chain uses TRBV13 and TRBJ1-5, with 9 bases lining up with TRBD1. Trimming took 5 bases from V and 0 from J; bases not matched to a gene: 17. Per germline, CDR1 PRHDT and CDR2 FYEKMQ (reference sequence). The CDR3 has 20 amino acids. The sequenced CDR3 bases are TGTGCCAGCAGCCCACAATCGCCCGGGACAGGGCTTAATAGCAATCAGCCC. Encoded protein: CASSPQSPGTGLNSNQP. The complete CDR3 sequence is CASSPQSPGTGLNSNQPQHF.

This clone has ten or more counts. The read gets to within 3 residues of the CDR3 end, and the germline J gene fills in the rest. This chain uses TRBV27 with TRBJ1-6; possibly TRBD1 for D (5 bases). V was clipped by 2 bases and J by 7 bases, with 12 bases between them. CDR3 size: 15 residues. Germline loops: CDR1 MNHEY, CDR2 SMNVEV (reference sequence). The sequenced CDR3 bases are TGTGCCAGCAGTTTAATGGGGGGTACCAATTCACCC. Its protein is CASSLMGGTNSP. The complete CDR3 reads CASSLMGGTNSPLHF.

The sample holds many counts of this clone. The read ends 3 residues shy of where the CDR3 ends; the end is completed using the germline J gene. The chain is built from TRBV5-6 and TRBJ2-1; D may be TRBD1 (6 bases). The CDR3 has 15 residues. Germline V gives CDR1 SGHDT, CDR2 YYEEEE. V gave up 4 bases and J gave up 3 bases, with 14 bases separating them. CDR3 residues: CASSLQGHRYNEQFF. The part of the CDR3 DNA that was read is TGTGCCAGCAGCCTCCAGGGACACCGCTACAATGAG.

This clone has ten or more counts. The read ends 3 residues shy of where the CDR3 ends; the end is completed using the germline J gene. The gene calls are TRBV7-9 and TRBJ2-5, with D hard to call. Germline assignment: CDR1 SEHNR and CDR2 FQNEAQ (reference sequence). Trimming cost V 1 base and J 5 bases, with 5 bases left between them. The CDR3 sequence is 12 residues long. CDR3 protein: CASSLVRETQYF. The DNA read from the CDR3 is TGTGCCAGCAGCTTAGTTCGGGAGACC.

This clone appeared many times. The CDR3 end lies 3 residues beyond the end of the read and is filled in from the germline J gene. V is TRBV28 and J is TRBJ2-1; 9 nucleotides match TRBD1. The germline V gene encodes CDR1 MDHEN and CDR2 SYDVKM. There are 16 residues in the CDR3. Trimming cost V 5 bases and J 4 bases; bases outside gene matches: 9. The sequenced CDR3 bases are TGTGCCAGCAGTACTACAGGGGGCAGACAATACAATGAG. It translates to CASSTTGGRQYNE. The complete CDR3 protein is CASSTTGGRQYNEQFF. The full variable domain, rest sourced from reference TRBV28 and TRBJ2-1, is DVKVTQSSRYLVKRTGEKVFLECVQDMDHENMFWYRQDPGLGLRLIYFSYDVKMKEKGDIPEGYSVSREKKERFSLILESASTNQTSMYLCASSTTGGRQYNEQFFGPGTRLTVL.

This clone was counted at least ten times. The read terminates 3 residues before the CDR3 end, so the remaining end is supplied by the germline J gene. This chain connects TRBV19 to TRBJ2-3; 7 bases align to TRBD2. CDR3 length: 15 amino acids. Germline values: CDR1 LNHDA, CDR2 SQIVND (reference sequence). The J segment lost 4 bases and the V segment lost 1 base, leaving 5 bases of the junction unmatched. Partial CDR3 DNA: TGTGCCAGTAGTATAGGGGAGGGGCTCGCAGATACG. As protein: CASSIGEGLADT. The entire CDR3 reads CASSIGEGLADTQYF.

On this clone itself: The read ends 3 residues before the CDR3 terminus; that terminus is restored from the germline J gene. The chain employs TRBV11-3 and TRBJ2-7, with unresolved D. Germline CDR1 reads SGHNT; CDR2 reads YENEEA. The V and J ends lost 3 bases and 6 bases respectively, with 6 bases between them. CDR3 size: 11 residues. CDR3 protein: CASSFIGEQYF. The sequenced CDR3 bases are TGTGCCAGCAGCTTTATCGGCGAG.